This TCR beta chain stems from a study of response to subunit inactivated influenza vaccine. Findings of the study overall: It was the authors' suggestion that each seasonal influenza vaccination recruits few new T cells.

MiXCR, applied by TCRdb to the RT-PCR reads, yields one record per CDR3 protein. The sample has a few hundred thousand distinct CDR3 sequences; 13% to 15% are singletons. CDR1 and CDR2 (germline): SQVTM, ANQGSEA. The CDR3 is 12 residues long. The V end lost 3 bases, the J end lost 10 bases, and 13 bases lay between the germline ends. This clonotype was counted between two and nine times. Its antigen is not identified. Sequences were derived from PBMCs from blood, sampled about 11 days after vaccination. This TCR was recovered from a man aged 45-65 years who received an inactivated influenza vaccine. The chain combines TRBV29-1 with TRBJ2-4, with D possibly being TRBD2 (5 bases). This CDR3 reads CSVDRESGIQYF. In DNA, the CDR3 is TGCAGCGTTGATAGGGAGAGTGGGATTCAGTACTTC. The full variable domain, rest sourced from reference TRBV29-1 and TRBJ2-4, is SAVISQKPSRDICQRGTSLTIQCQVDSQVTMMFWYRQQPGQSLTLIATANQGSEATYESGFVIDKFPISRPNLTFSTLTVSNMSPEDSSIYLCSVDRESGIQYFGAGTRLSVL.